The clone carrying this T cell receptor beta chain was seen only a few times. The sample originates from a study of OX40 agonist ivuxolimab in advanced cancers. About the research overall: Given to patients was ivuxolimab, an agonistic anti-OX40 (CD134) antibody. Prior anti-PD-1, anti-PD-L1 or anti-CTLA-4 therapy was allowed; 30% to 40% had some. Two patients with cutaneous melanoma and one with hepatocellular carcinoma, three in total, showed partial responses.

TCRdb keeps only in-frame clones here, not all; method: immunoSEQ multiplex PCR. The table lists approximately 46,000 clones, roughly 80% of them singletons, with under 3% in the top ten. V was clipped by 5 bases and J by 0 bases; unmatched bases: 9. The length of the CDR3 is 16 residues. CDR1 and CDR2 from the germline V gene are GTSNPN and SVGIG (reference sequence). Collection of blood occurred at baseline, at cycle 4 day 1, and at cycle 7 day 1. The rearrangement uses TRBV30 and TRBJ1-3; 8 bases agree with TRBD1. The clonotype originates from an adult with an advanced solid tumor such as melanoma, head and neck, liver or kidney cancer. The sequencing here drew on CD4+ or CD8+ T cells sorted from blood, taken in a trial of the OX40 agonist ivuxolimab. This CDR3 is CAWAKTGGYSGNTIYF. CDR3 coding DNA: TGTGCCTGGGCGAAAACAGGGGGTTACTCTGGAAACACCATATATTTT.